This record concerns one T cell receptor beta chain sequence. Its antigen remains unknown. The V gene's germline CDR1 is MNHEY and CDR2 SVGAGI. The CDR3 has 14 residues. Trimming stripped 2 bases from V and 3 bases from J, with 11 bases between. The source of the sample is a study of cytomegalovirus exposure and HLA in healthy donors. Study-wide findings and caveats: Most TCR beta V segments were productive about 87% or about 30% of the time in an earlier analysis.

13 Jbeta primers and 60 Vbeta primers were used for the PCR. The table came from immunoSEQ multiplex PCR; TCRdb's copy has only in-frame clones and leaves some out. The top ten hold 1.7% of the sample, which has 230,000 or so clones, about 90% seen once. The sample comprised PBMCs. The origin of this receptor is a girl aged 2-10 years in good health and CMV-seronegative. This chain joins TRBV6-5 and TRBJ2-7, with D possibly TRBD2 on 6 matching bases. Written as DNA, the CDR3 is TGTGCCAGCAGTTACCGGGGGTCCCGCTACGAGCAGTACTTC. Amino acid sequence: CASSYRGSRYEQYF.